This note documents a single TCR beta chain sequence. Its cognate antigen is unknown. Libraries were prepared by immunoSEQ multiplex PCR; TCRdb keeps only in-frame clonotypes and omits some of them. Among more than 120,000 clones listed, 85% to 90% were seen once. The germline V and J ends were trimmed by 5 bases and 8 bases, with 18 bases remaining between them. The CDR3 consists of 14 residues. In germline, CDR1 is SGHDN, CDR2 FVKESK. Second-dose recipients at about 4 or about 12 weeks were treated as one pooled group. This specimen belongs to a study of T cell responses to AZD1222 COVID-19 vaccine. General study results and limits: Donors were largely white British and mainly female; clonal diversity was possibly underestimated. Spike-spanning, vaccine-associated CD4 TCRs were dominant at 160-218 and 743-854. Spike-specific TCR breadth and depth rose after two AZD1222 doses.

The V gene is TRBV14, the J gene TRBJ1-2; tentative D call: TRBD1 (6 bases). The clonotype was recovered from an adult who received the AZD1222 COVID-19 vaccine. Specimen: peripheral blood, collected 28 days after the second AZD1222 dose. CDR3: CASSSENRAGGYTF. CDR3 DNA sequence: TGTGCCAGCAGCTCCGAAAACAGGGCTGGCGGCTACACCTTC.